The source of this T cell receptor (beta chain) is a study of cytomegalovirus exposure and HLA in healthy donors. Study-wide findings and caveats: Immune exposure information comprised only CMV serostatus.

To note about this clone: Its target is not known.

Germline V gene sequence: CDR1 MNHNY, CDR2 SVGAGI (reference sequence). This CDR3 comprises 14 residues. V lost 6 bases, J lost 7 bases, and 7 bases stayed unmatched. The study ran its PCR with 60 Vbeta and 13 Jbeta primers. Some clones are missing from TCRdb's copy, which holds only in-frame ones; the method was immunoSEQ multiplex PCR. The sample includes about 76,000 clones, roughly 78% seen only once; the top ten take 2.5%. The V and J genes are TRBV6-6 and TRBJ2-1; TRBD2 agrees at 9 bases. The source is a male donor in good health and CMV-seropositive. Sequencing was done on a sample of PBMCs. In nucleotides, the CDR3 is TGTGCCAGCAGGTTAGCGGGAGTGAGGAATGAGCAGTTCTTC. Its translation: CASRLAGVRNEQFF.